These 14 T cell receptor beta chains were sequenced from one sample in a study of OX40 agonist ivuxolimab in advanced cancers. Generated by immunoSEQ multiplex PCR, the TCRdb table keeps only in-frame clones and is missing some. There are 75,000 to 85,000 clones in the sample; 80% to 90% occur only once, and roughly 0.26% lies in the top ten. Sequencing used CD4+ or CD8+ T cells sorted from blood, obtained in a trial of the OX40 agonist ivuxolimab. These receptors were taken from an adult with an advanced solid tumor such as melanoma, head and neck, liver or kidney cancer.

V gene TRBV28 combines with J gene TRBJ1-5, with TRBD1 identical over 7 bases. V was clipped by 8 bases and J by 2 bases; unmatched bases: 9. This CDR3 has 15 residues. Looked up from germline, CDR1 is MDHEN and CDR2 is SYDVKM. CDR3 loop: CASRTGSRGNQPQHF. In DNA form, the CDR3 reads TGTGCCAGCCGGACAGGATCTAGGGGCAATCAGCCCCAGCATTTT.

V and J are TRBV7-2 and TRBJ2-7; unclear D gene. The CDR3 is 15 residues long. V lost 6 bases and J lost 0, with 15 bases in between. The germline CDR1 and CDR2 sequences are SGHTA and FQGNSA. In DNA form, the CDR3 reads TGTGCCAGCAGGGTACACTCCCCGTTCTCCTACGAGCAGTACTTC. This sequence encodes CASRVHSPFSYEQYF.

The rearrangement uses TRBV4-3 and TRBJ1-2; D is unresolved. The CDR3 runs to 13 residues. Trimming removed 3 bases from V and 6 bases from J, with 11 bases in between. CDR1 and CDR2 (germline): LGHNA, YSLEER. DNA of the CDR3: TGCGCCAGCAGCCAGAACGAAGGCGATGGCTACACCTTC. The encoded protein is CASSQNEGDGYTF.

The chain combines TRBV5-1 with TRBJ2-5, with D perhaps TRBD1 or TRBD2 (5 bases each). The CDR3 runs 16 residues. Germline V gene data show CDR1 as SGHRS and CDR2 as YFSETQ. V dropped 0 bases and J dropped 2 bases, with 14 bases sitting between them. The CDR3 here is CASSLGGVGVQETQYF. In nucleotides, the CDR3 is TGCGCCAGCAGCTTGGGAGGGGTAGGGGTACAAGAGACCCAGTACTTC.

The chain uses TRBV7-6 and TRBJ2-3; D is unclear. CDR1 is SGHVS and CDR2 is FNYEAQ in the germline V gene. This CDR3 region has 12 residues. Trimming stripped 1 base from V and 7 bases from J, with 6 bases between. This CDR3 reads CASSLVENTQYF. CDR3 nucleotides: TGTGCCAGCAGCTTAGTCGAGAATACGCAGTATTTT.

The chain carries TRBV7-9 and TRBJ1-2; 11 nucleotides agree with TRBD1. Germline trimming cut 5 bases from V and 3 bases from J; bases unmatched to any gene: 2. This CDR3 comprises 14 residues. Germline V gene lookup returns CDR1 SEHNR and CDR2 FQNEAQ (reference sequence). The CDR3 DNA is TGTGCCAGCAGCAAGGGACAGGGGGACTATGGCTACACCTTC. This codes for CASSKGQGDYGYTF.

The V gene is TRBV6-5, the J gene TRBJ1-1; possibly TRBD1 for D (5 bases). CDR1 and CDR2 (germline): MNHEY, SVGAGI. The length of the CDR3 is 16 residues. Trimming cost V 3 bases and J 1 base, with 15 bases left between them. This CDR3 is CASSYLHGATNTEAFF. CDR3 sequence (DNA): TGTGCCAGCAGTTATCTCCATGGGGCAACGAACACTGAAGCTTTCTTT.

CDR3 sequence (DNA): TGTGCCAGCAGTGGAAGTGACAGGGGGCTCGAGACCCAGTACTTC. It specifies CASSGSDRGLETQYF. The chain links TRBV6-1 to TRBJ2-5, with TRBD1 identical over 10 bases. The CDR3 is made up of 15 amino acids. V trimming: 4 bases; J trimming: 5 bases; junction bases outside the gene matches: 7. CDR1 is MNHNS and CDR2 is SASEGT in the germline V gene.

V and J are TRBV7-2 and TRBJ2-3; TRBD1 is a possible D gene (6 bases). The V and J ends lost 4 bases and 14 bases respectively, with 25 bases between them. Germline CDR1 is SGHTA and CDR2 is FQGNSA. The CDR3 totals 15 residues. In DNA, the CDR3 is TGTGCCAGCAGCTCGCAGGACAGTACCCTTCTTAAGTCGTATTTT. Its protein is CASSSQDSTLLKSYF.

V usage is TRBV9 and J usage is TRBJ2-2, with a weak D call TRBD1 (7 bases). CDR3 length: 14 amino acids. The germline CDR1 and CDR2 sequences are SGDLS and YYNGEE. V lost 3 bases and J lost 7, with 13 bases in between. The CDR3 protein is CASSARQGGGELFF. The CDR3 nucleotides are TGTGCCAGCAGCGCCCGACAGGGAGGCGGGGAGCTGTTTTTT.

The genes are TRBV14 and TRBJ2-7; D may be TRBD1 (5 bases). The CDR3 is 15 residues long. Trimming removed 5 bases from V and 6 bases from J, with 20 bases in between. Germline CDR1 reads SGHDN; CDR2 reads FVKESK. The DNA for the CDR3 is TGTGCCAGCAGCTTACAGGATAGGCCCAGGAGCGAGCAGTACTTC. As protein: CASSLQDRPRSEQYF.

The chain is built from TRBV19 and TRBJ1-1; perhaps TRBD1 as D (5 bases). The V gene lost 4 bases and the J gene lost 4 bases, with 13 bases spanning the gap. The CDR3 has 14 residues. Germline V gene sequence: CDR1 LNHDA, CDR2 SQIVND (reference sequence). As DNA, the CDR3 is TGTGCCAGTAGTAGGGAGAGGGGACCCACTGAAGCTTTCTTT. This encodes CASSRERGPTEAFF.

The CDR3 DNA reads as TGTGCCAGTTCAAAGGACAGGGGAAATAATGAAAAACTGTTTTTT. Its translation: CASSKDRGNNEKLFF. This chain uses TRBV11-2 with TRBJ1-4; 9 bases agree with TRBD1. This CDR3 has 15 amino acids. Per germline, CDR1 SGHAT and CDR2 FQNNGV. Germline trimming cut 9 bases from V and 4 bases from J; bases unmatched to any gene: 9.

This chain joins TRBV29-1 and TRBJ1-3, with D uncertain. The V gene lost 7 bases and the J gene lost 4 bases, with 5 bases spanning the gap. Germline V CDR1 and CDR2: SQVTM, ANQGSEA. This CDR3 has 10 residues. The CDR3 DNA is TGCAGCGCCGTGGGAAACACCATATATTTT. Its translation: CSAVGNTIYF.